This T cell receptor beta chain was sequenced in a study of CD8 T cells in ankylosing spondylitis. TCRdb ran MiXCR on the 5' RACE reads and lists one entry per CDR3 protein. Of some 46,000 distinct CDR3 sequences in the sample, approximately 10% were seen once. This sequence originates from a male donor with ankylosing spondylitis or in good health (not recorded which). Material for sequencing was blood, either unsorted or a sorted T cell fraction (not recorded which).

CDR3: CASSEGGQTNQPQHF. DNA for the CDR3: TGTGCCAGCAGTGAAGGTGGACAGACGAATCAGCCCCAGCATTTT. This sequence joins TRBV2 and TRBJ1-5; D might be TRBD1 (6 bases). This CDR3 is built from 15 residues. Trimming shortened V by 1 base and J by 4 bases, and 11 bases separated the two germline ends. Germline V gives CDR1 SNHLY, CDR2 FYNNEI.